In its sample, the clone carrying this T cell receptor (beta chain) was seen a few times. The data are from a study of blood T cell repertoires in COVID-19. Study information: The origin of the acute and convalescent COVID-19 samples was the United States, Italy and Spain.

The CDR3 covers 15 residues. Germline CDR1 is MDHEN and CDR2 is SYDVKM. V was shortened by 4 bases and J by 2 bases, with 12 bases between the two germline ends. The age range of participants was 18 to 89 years, with residence in about two dozen US areas. The study assigned cohorts using participant-reported clinical history. Profiling relied on immunoSEQ multiplex PCR, and the TCRdb table lists in-frame clones only, not all of them. Of approximately 200,000 clones listed, around 82% are singletons. The clonotype comes from a man in his forties who had recovered from COVID-19. The V and J genes are TRBV28 and TRBJ1-5, with D perhaps matching TRBD1 (5 bases). Sequenced: PBMCs or T cells enriched from blood (not recorded which). This chain's CDR3 is CASSSSGYRNQPQHF. CDR3 bases: TGTGCCAGCAGTTCGTCAGGGTATCGCAATCAGCCCCAGCATTTT.